These 2 T cell receptor beta chains came from one sample sequenced in a study of vaccination effects on CD4 cells after COVID-19. Culture lasted roughly 9 days before CD4+ T cell isolation. Either the BNT162b2 or mRNA-1273 vaccine was given to participants in two doses. Their cognate antigens are unknown. Generated by immunoSEQ multiplex PCR, the TCRdb table keeps only in-frame clones and is missing some. The profile shows about 57,000 clones, under 85% of them singletons. The sample was CD4+ T cells from PBMCs cultured without peptide, taken after COVID-19 vaccination. Every receptor here comes from a human donor who received a COVID-19 vaccine.

The V gene is TRBV4-3, the J gene TRBJ2-4, with no clear D. The V end was cut by 0 bases, the J end by 0 bases, with 6 bases between. Germline V CDR1 and CDR2: LGHNA, YSLEER. The CDR3 sequence is 15 residues long. Here the CDR3 reads CASSQEARAKNIQYF. CDR3 coding DNA: TGCGCCAGCAGCCAAGAAGCCCGAGCCAAAAACATTCAGTACTTC.

V usage is TRBV5-4 and J usage is TRBJ2-3, with unresolved D. V dropped 4 bases and J dropped 2 bases, with 2 bases sitting between them. Germline V lookup: CDR1 SGHNT, CDR2 YYREEE (reference sequence). This CDR3 region has 11 residues. Here the CDR3 DNA reads TGTGCCAGCAGCATCACAGATACGCAGTATTTT. Translated: CASSITDTQYF.